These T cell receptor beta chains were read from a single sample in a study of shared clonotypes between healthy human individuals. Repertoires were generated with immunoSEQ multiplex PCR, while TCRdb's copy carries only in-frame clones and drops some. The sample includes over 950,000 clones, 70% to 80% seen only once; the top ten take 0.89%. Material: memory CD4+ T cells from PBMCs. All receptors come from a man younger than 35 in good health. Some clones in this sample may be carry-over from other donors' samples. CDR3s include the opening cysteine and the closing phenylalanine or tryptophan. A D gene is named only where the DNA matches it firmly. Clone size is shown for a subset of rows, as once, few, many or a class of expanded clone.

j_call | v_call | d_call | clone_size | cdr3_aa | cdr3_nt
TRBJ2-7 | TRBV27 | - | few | CASSLAIGAAYEQYF | TGTGCCAGCAGCCTAGCAATCGGAGCGGCCTACGAGCAGTACTTC
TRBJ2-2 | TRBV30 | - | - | CAWRSQGPPTGELFF | TGTGCCTGGAGATCACAGGGTCCTCCTACCGGGGAGCTGTTTTTT
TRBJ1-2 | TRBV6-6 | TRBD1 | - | CASSVGQGDYGYTF | TGTGCCAGCAGTGTCGGACAGGGGGACTATGGCTACACCTTC
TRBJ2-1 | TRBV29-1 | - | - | CSGLWRLNEQFF | TGCAGCGGGTTATGGCGGCTCAATGAGCAGTTCTTC
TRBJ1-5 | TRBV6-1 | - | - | CASSPPGTHNQPQHF | TGTGCCAGCAGTCCACCCGGGACGCACAATCAGCCCCAGCATTTT
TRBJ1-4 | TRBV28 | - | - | CASSLGGANNEKLFF | TGTGCCAGCAGTTTAGGGGGGGCAAATAATGAAAAACTGTTTTTT
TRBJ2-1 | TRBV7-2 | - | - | CASSLALVSYNEQFF | TGTGCCAGCAGCTTAGCACTAGTATCCTACAATGAGCAGTTCTTC
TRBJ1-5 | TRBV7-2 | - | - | CASSLGRHLGQPQHF | TGTGCCAGCAGCTTGGGTCGTCATCTGGGACAGCCCCAGCATTTT
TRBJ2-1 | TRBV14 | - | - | CASSQGPGTKLSEQFF | TGTGCCAGCAGCCAAGGTCCAGGGACGAAATTGAGTGAGCAGTTCTTC
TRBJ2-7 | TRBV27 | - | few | CASSIKPTGYEQYF | TGTGCCAGCAGTATAAAACCGACAGGCTACGAGCAGTACTTC
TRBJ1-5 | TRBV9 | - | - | CASSVNQPQHF | TGTGCCAGCAGCGTCAATCAGCCCCAGCATTTT
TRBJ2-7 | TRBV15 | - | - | CATAFGGTSYEQYF | TGTGCCACCGCCTTTGGGGGGACATCCTACGAGCAGTACTTC
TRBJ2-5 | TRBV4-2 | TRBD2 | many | CASSQGEGKGETQYF | TGTGCCAGCAGCCAAGGGGAGGGGAAGGGGGAGACCCAGTACTTC
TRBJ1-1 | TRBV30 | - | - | CAWSSGGWAEAFF | TGTGCCTGGAGTAGCGGGGGTTGGGCTGAAGCTTTCTTT
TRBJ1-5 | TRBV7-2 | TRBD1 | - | CASSGTGQGVEPQHF | TGTGCCAGCAGCGGAACGGGACAGGGAGTTGAGCCCCAGCATTTT
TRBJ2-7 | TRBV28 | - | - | CASSPGERYSYEQYF | TGTGCCAGCAGTCCCGGTGAACGGTACTCCTACGAGCAGTACTTC
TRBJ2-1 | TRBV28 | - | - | CASRNRVSSYNEQFF | TGTGCCAGCAGGAACAGGGTCAGCTCCTACAATGAGCAGTTCTTC
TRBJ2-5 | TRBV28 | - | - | CASSLVGVSGQETQYF | TGTGCCAGCAGTTTAGTAGGAGTGTCGGGACAAGAGACCCAGTACTTC
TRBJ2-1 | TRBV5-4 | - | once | CASRPTGTNEQFF | TGTGCCAGCAGACCTACAGGAACCAATGAGCAGTTCTTC
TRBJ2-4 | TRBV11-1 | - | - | CASSPRTAAGIQYF | TGTGCCAGCAGCCCCCGGACAGCGGCTGGCATTCAGTACTTC
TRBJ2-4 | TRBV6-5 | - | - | CASSPGSLAKNIQYF | TGTGCCAGCAGCCCCGGGTCGCTAGCCAAAAACATTCAGTACTTC
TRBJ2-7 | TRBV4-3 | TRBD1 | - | CASSQDGQGAYEQYF | TGCGCCAGCAGCCAAGATGGACAGGGGGCCTACGAGCAGTACTTC
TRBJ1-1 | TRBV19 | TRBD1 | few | CASSQQGAGNTEAFF | TGTGCCAGTAGCCAACAGGGGGCGGGGAACACTGAAGCTTTCTTT
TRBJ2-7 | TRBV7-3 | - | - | CASSSRIEQYF | TGTGCCAGCAGCTCTCGGATAGAGCAGTACTTC
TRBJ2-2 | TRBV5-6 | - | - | CASSLGDFGGELFF | TGTGCCAGCAGCTTAGGGGACTTCGGTGGGGAGCTGTTTTTT
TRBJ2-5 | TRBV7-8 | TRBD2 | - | CASSRRLAGDQETQYF | TGTGCCAGCAGCCGTCGACTAGCGGGAGATCAAGAGACCCAGTACTTC
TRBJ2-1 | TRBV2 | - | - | CASSEWVGVYNEQFF | TGTGCCAGCAGTGAATGGGTCGGGGTATACAATGAGCAGTTCTTC
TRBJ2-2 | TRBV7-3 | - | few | CASSLDAGYTGELFF | TGTGCCAGCAGCTTAGATGCCGGATACACCGGGGAGCTGTTTTTT
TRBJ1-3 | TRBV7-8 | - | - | CASRLSSGNTIYF | TGTGCCAGCAGATTAAGCTCTGGAAACACCATATATTTT
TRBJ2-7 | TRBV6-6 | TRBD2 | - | CASGSTSDEQYF | TGTGCCAGCGGGTCGACTAGCGACGAGCAGTACTTC
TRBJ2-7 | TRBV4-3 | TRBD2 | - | CASSQDITTSGSPGSYEQYF | TGCGCCAGCAGCCAAGATATTACGACTAGCGGGAGTCCAGGGAGCTACGAGCAGTACTTC